This T cell receptor (beta chain) was recorded in a study of T cells in Graves' hyperthyroidism and ophthalmopathy. Amplification of TCR beta CDR3 regions used RNA as the template. First-round RT-PCR of the TCR CDR3 relied on the HTBI primer set. TCRdb itself ran the multiplex PCR reads through MiXCR, one entry per CDR3 protein. In the table there are about 690,000 distinct CDR3 sequences, 17% of which are singletons. This clonotype has ten or more counts. Germline V gives CDR1 MDHEN, CDR2 SYDVKM. The V and J ends lost 6 bases and 0 bases, in that order; junction bases with no gene match: 13. The CDR3 totals 19 residues.

The TCR was taken from a man over 45 with Graves' hyperthyroidism. The rearrangement joins TRBV28 to TRBJ2-1; 11 bases agree with TRBD2. Sequenced sample: blood. The CDR3 DNA reads as TGTGCCAGCAGCTTGCCGGGACTAGCGGTATCCAGCTCCTACAATGAGCAGTTCTTC. Its translation: CASSLPGLAVSSSYNEQFF.